A selection of T cell receptor beta chains follows, all from one sample in a study of blood T cell repertoires in COVID-19. Only in-frame clones appear in the TCRdb table, and some are missing; sequencing was by immunoSEQ multiplex PCR. Of under 200,000 clones in the sample, 70% to 90% were seen once. Input material: PBMCs or T cells enriched from blood (not recorded which). The receptor source for this set is a woman between 18 and 29 years old who had recovered from COVID-19. Each CDR3 is given with its conserved first and last residue. A D gene is named only where the DNA matches it firmly. Not every row has a clone size; where given, it reads once, few, many or a size class.

size	length	D	J	V	CDR3	DNA
NA	14	NA	TRBJ2-1	TRBV5-6	CASSLVGVYNEQFF	TGTGCCAGCAGCTTAGTTGGAGTCTACAATGAGCAGTTCTTC
NA	14	NA	TRBJ2-2	TRBV30	CAWTRINLSGELFF	TGTGCCTGGACTCGCATCAACTTATCCGGGGAGCTGTTTTTT
NA	13	NA	TRBJ1-1	TRBV7-7	CASSLRVGTEAFF	TGTGCTAGCAGCCTCAGGGTTGGGACTGAAGCTTTCTTT
NA	14	NA	TRBJ1-2	TRBV7-2	CASSLGQGSYGYTF	TGTGCCAGCAGCTTAGGCCAGGGAAGTTATGGCTACACCTTC
NA	15	TRBD2	TRBJ2-3	TRBV27	CASSLWGGGTDTQYF	TGTGCCAGCAGTTTATGGGGAGGGGGCACAGATACGCAGTATTTT
once	17	TRBD2	TRBJ2-1	TRBV11-2	CASSTDVSGRFYGEQFF	TGTGCCAGCAGCACCGACGTAAGCGGGAGATTTTATGGTGAGCAGTTCTTC
NA	15	NA	TRBJ2-7	TRBV21-1	CASSQDQGLSYEQYF	TGTGCCAGCAGCCAAGACCAGGGACTCTCCTACGAGCAGTACTTC
few	16	TRBD2	TRBJ2-3	TRBV9	CASSVGSSGNADTQYF	TGTGCCAGCAGCGTAGGCAGTAGCGGGAATGCAGATACGCAGTATTTT
NA	17	NA	TRBJ2-7	TRBV28	CASSLQGGFSKTYEQYF	TGTGCCAGCAGTTTGCAGGGCGGTTTTTCTAAAACCTACGAGCAGTACTTC
NA	14	TRBD2	TRBJ2-7	TRBV6-4	CARVAGGPPREQYF	TGTGCCAGAGTAGCGGGAGGGCCCCCTCGGGAGCAGTACTTC
once	20	TRBD2	TRBJ2-1	TRBV4-2	CASSPVRQAGGILAYNEQFF	TGTGCCAGCAGCCCTGTACGGCAGGCGGGAGGGATACTGGCCTACAATGAGCAGTTCTTC
NA	13	NA	TRBJ1-4	TRBV3-1/TRBV3-2	CASSPSGSEKLFF	TGTGCCAGCAGCCCTTCTGGGAGTGAAAAACTGTTTTTT
NA	17	TRBD2	TRBJ2-1	TRBV25-1	CASSGLAVRPHYNEQFF	TGTGCCAGCAGTGGCCTAGCGGTTCGACCGCACTACAATGAGCAGTTCTTC
NA	17	NA	TRBJ2-1	TRBV5-8	CASSLVDAGPTYNEQFF	TGTGCCAGCAGCTTGGTGGATGCGGGCCCCACCTACAATGAGCAGTTCTTC
few	14	NA	TRBJ2-5	TRBV3-1/TRBV3-2	CASSLSGTKETQYF	TGTGCCAGCAGCCTCTCCGGGACAAAAGAGACCCAGTACTTC
NA	16	NA	TRBJ1-3	TRBV7-3	CASSLAGPASGNTIYF	TGTGCCAGCAGCCTAGCGGGTCCGGCGTCTGGAAACACCATATATTTT
NA	16	TRBD1	TRBJ2-1	TRBV28	CASSSQGASSYNEQFF	TGTGCCAGCAGTTCCCAGGGGGCCAGCTCCTACAATGAGCAGTTCTTC
NA	16	NA	TRBJ2-7	TRBV2	CASSGGGGGNYYEQYF	TGTGCCAGCAGCGGTGGTGGTGGGGGGAACTACTACGAGCAGTACTTC
NA	15	NA	TRBJ2-7	TRBV7-9	CASTEGGVRRYEQYF	TGTGCCAGCACCGAAGGTGGCGTCAGGCGTTACGAGCAGTACTTC
NA	18	TRBD2	TRBJ2-1	TRBV10-1	CASSAGRLAGGFGDEQFF	TGCGCCAGCAGCGCAGGGCGGCTAGCGGGAGGATTCGGGGATGAGCAGTTCTTC
NA	15	NA	TRBJ1-5	TRBV27	CASSPRGREYQPQHF	TGTGCCAGCAGTCCGCGTGGTAGGGAGTATCAGCCCCAGCATTTT
NA	13	NA	TRBJ2-3	TRBV4-2	CASSRVNTDTQYF	TGTGCCAGCAGCCGTGTAAACACAGATACGCAGTATTTT
NA	14	NA	TRBJ2-7	TRBV27	CASSYVRGSYEQYF	TGTGCCAGCAGCTATGTTAGGGGGAGCTACGAGCAGTACTTC
NA	18	TRBD1	TRBJ1-1	TRBV28	CASRQSDRGRGMNTEAFF	TGTGCCAGCAGACAGTCCGACAGGGGGAGAGGAATGAACACTGAAGCTTTCTTT
NA	14	TRBD2	TRBJ2-5	TRBV28	CASSPRGAGGTQYF	TGTGCCAGCAGTCCCCGTGGAGCGGGAGGGACCCAGTACTTC
NA	14	TRBD1	TRBJ1-1	TRBV6-4	CASSAGQENTEAFF	TGTGCCAGCAGCGCTGGACAGGAAAACACTGAAGCTTTCTTT
NA	12	NA	TRBJ2-1	TRBV15	CATSRLYNEQFF	TGTGCCACCAGCAGACTATACAATGAGCAGTTCTTC
NA	13	TRBD1	TRBJ1-4	TRBV6-2/TRBV6-3	CASSLGGGEKLFF	TGTGCCAGCAGTTTAGGGGGCGGTGAAAAACTGTTTTTT
once	14	TRBD1	TRBJ1-2	TRBV27	CASRSLGQGGGYTF	TGTGCCAGCAGATCCCTCGGACAGGGCGGTGGCTACACCTTC
once	17	TRBD2	TRBJ2-2	TRBV10-2	CASSEPRLAVNTGELFF	TGCGCCAGCAGTGAGCCCCGACTAGCGGTGAACACCGGGGAGCTGTTTTTT
NA	15	NA	TRBJ2-7	TRBV5-4	CASSFPGQGFYEQYF	TGTGCCAGCAGCTTTCCTGGGCAGGGGTTCTACGAGCAGTACTTC
NA	15	TRBD1	TRBJ1-5	TRBV6-5	CATRLTGDFTQPQHF	TGTGCCACCCGATTGACAGGGGACTTCACTCAGCCCCAGCATTTT
NA	15	NA	TRBJ2-7	TRBV29-1	CSVVGRIAEGGEQYF	TGCAGCGTTGTGGGTAGGATAGCGGAAGGAGGAGAGCAGTACTTC
NA	15	TRBD1	TRBJ1-3	TRBV5-1	CASAPDRVSGNTIYF	TGCGCCAGCGCACCCGACAGGGTATCTGGAAACACCATATATTTT
once	15	NA	TRBJ2-7	TRBV10-2	CASSEDGRSSYEQYF	TGCGCCAGCAGTGAGGACGGGAGAAGCTCCTACGAGCAGTACTTC
NA	16	NA	TRBJ2-1	TRBV7-6	CASSLVGQGSPNEQFF	TGTGCCAGCAGCTTAGTTGGCCAGGGTTCCCCCAATGAGCAGTTCTTC
NA	15	NA	TRBJ1-2	TRBV18	CASSHAGGGSYGYTF	TGTGCCAGCTCCCACGCCGGCGGGGGCAGCTATGGCTACACCTTC
NA	14	NA	TRBJ2-6	TRBV30	CAWSDSSGANVLTF	TGTGCCTGGAGTGACAGCTCTGGGGCCAACGTCCTGACTTTC
once	14	NA	TRBJ1-2	TRBV19	CASSKQDSIGGYTF	TGTGCCAGTAGTAAGCAGGACAGCATAGGTGGCTACACCTTC
NA	15	TRBD2	TRBJ2-2	TRBV2	CASSGTSANTGELFF	TGTGCCAGCAGTGGGACTAGCGCGAACACCGGGGAGCTGTTTTTT
NA	14	TRBD2	TRBJ2-7	TRBV6-1	CASSFSGRAIEQYF	TGTGCCAGCAGTTTCAGCGGGAGGGCCATCGAGCAGTACTTC
NA	15	NA	TRBJ2-2	TRBV6-1	CASSEEEGGTGELFF	TGTGCCAGCAGTGAAGAAGAGGGAGGTACCGGGGAGCTGTTTTTT
once	17	TRBD1	TRBJ2-6	TRBV19	CASSRGQGGSGANVLTF	TGTGCCAGTAGTAGGGGACAGGGCGGCTCTGGGGCCAACGTCCTGACTTTC
NA	16	TRBD1	TRBJ2-7	TRBV27	CASRIRSVGQVYEQYF	TGTGCCAGCAGGATCCGAAGCGTGGGACAGGTTTACGAGCAGTACTTC
NA	17	TRBD1	TRBJ2-6	TRBV11-2	CASSSGQINSGANVLTF	TGTGCCAGCAGCTCGGGACAGATAAACTCTGGGGCCAACGTCCTGACTTTC
NA	14	TRBD2	TRBJ2-1	TRBV9	CASSIIAGGPEQFF	TGTGCCAGCAGCATCATAGCGGGAGGTCCTGAGCAGTTCTTC